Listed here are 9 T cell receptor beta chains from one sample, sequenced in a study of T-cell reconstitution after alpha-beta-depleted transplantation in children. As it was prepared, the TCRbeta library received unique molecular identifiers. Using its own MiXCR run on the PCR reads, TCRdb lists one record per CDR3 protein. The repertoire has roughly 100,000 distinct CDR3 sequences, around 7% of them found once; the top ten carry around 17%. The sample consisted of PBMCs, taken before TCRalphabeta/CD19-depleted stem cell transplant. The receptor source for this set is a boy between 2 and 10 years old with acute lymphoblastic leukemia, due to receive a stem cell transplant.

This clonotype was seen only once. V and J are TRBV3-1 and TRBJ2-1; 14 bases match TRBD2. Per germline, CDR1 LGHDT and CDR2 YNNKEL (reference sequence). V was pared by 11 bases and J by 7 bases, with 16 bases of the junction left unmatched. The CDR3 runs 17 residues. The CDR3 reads CACCKETSGGARNEQFF. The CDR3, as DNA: TGTGCCTGCTGCAAAGAGACTAGCGGGGGGGCCCGGAATGAGCAGTTCTTC.

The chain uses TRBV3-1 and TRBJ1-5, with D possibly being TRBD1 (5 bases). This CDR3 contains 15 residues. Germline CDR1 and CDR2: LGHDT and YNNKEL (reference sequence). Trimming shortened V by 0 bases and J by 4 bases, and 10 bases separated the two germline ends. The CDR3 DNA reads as TGTGCCAGCAGCCAAGATCACAAGGGGAATCAGCCCCAGCATTTT. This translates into CASSQDHKGNQPQHF. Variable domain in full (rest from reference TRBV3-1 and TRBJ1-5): DTAVSQTPKYLVTQMGNDKSIKCEQNLGHDTMYWYKQDSKKFLKIMFSYNNKELIINETVPNRFSPKSPDKAHLNLHINSLELGDSAVYFCASSQDHKGNQPQHFGDGTRLSIL.

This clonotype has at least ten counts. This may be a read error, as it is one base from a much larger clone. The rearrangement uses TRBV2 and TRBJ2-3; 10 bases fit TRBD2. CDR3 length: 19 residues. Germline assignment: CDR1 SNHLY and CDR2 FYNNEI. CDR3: CTSCLEGSGGVASTDTQYF. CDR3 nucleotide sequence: TGTACCAGCTGTTTGGAGGGAAGCGGGGGGGTCGCTAGCACAGATACGCAGTATTTT.

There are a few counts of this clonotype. This CDR3 reads CASRGLAGGRETQYF. The CDR3 region has the DNA TGTGCCAGCAGGGGACTAGCGGGGGGGAGAGAGACCCAGTACTTC. The chain joins TRBV7-2 to TRBJ2-5; 16 nucleotides align to TRBD2. Germline CDR1 and CDR2: SGHTA and FQGNSA. The V segment lost 6 bases and the J segment 4 bases; nucleotides outside the gene matches: 2. The CDR3 consists of 15 residues.

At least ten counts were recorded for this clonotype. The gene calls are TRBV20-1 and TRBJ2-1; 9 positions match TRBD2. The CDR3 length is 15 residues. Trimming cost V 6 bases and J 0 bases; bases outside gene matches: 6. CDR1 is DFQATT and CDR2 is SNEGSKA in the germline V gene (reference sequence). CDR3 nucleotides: TGCAGTGCCCCGGGACTAGCTCGCTCCTACAATGAGCAGTTCTTC. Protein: CSAPGLARSYNEQFF.

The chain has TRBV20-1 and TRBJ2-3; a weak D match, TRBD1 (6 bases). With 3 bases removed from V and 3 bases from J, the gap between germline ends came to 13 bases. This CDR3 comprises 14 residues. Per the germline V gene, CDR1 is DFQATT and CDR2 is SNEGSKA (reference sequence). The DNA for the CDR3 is TGCAGTGCTAGGACAGGCCAACCTACAGATACGCAGTATTTT. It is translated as CSARTGQPTDTQYF.

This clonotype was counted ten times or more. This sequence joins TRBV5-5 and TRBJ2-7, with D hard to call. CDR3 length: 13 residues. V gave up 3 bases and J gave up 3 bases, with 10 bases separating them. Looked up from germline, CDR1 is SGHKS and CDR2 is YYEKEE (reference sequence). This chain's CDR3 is CASSSMGFYEQYF. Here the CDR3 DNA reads TGTGCCAGCAGCTCAATGGGGTTCTACGAGCAGTACTTC.

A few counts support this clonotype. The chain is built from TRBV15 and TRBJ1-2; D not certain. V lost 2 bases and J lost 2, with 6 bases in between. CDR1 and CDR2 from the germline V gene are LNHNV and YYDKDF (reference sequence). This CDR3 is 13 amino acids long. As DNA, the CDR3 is TGTGCCACCAGCAGACAAGGGAACTATGGCTACACCTTC. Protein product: CATSRQGNYGYTF.

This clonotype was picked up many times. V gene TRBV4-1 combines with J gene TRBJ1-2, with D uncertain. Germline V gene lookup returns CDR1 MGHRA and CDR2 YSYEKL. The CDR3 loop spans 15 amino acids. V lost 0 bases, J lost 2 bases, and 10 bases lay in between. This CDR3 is CASSQDTESNYGYTF. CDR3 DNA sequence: TGCGCCAGCAGCCAAGATACAGAATCCAACTATGGCTACACCTTC.